This entry concerns a single T cell receptor (beta chain). CDR1 SGHRS and CDR2 YFSETQ come from the germline V gene. V was shortened by 0 bases and J by 7 bases, with 10 bases between the two germline ends. The CDR3 is 14 residues long. This record belongs to a study of T cells after yellow fever vaccination. TCRdb called the 5' RACE reads again in MiXCR, with one record for every CDR3 protein. The sample includes 620,000 or so distinct CDR3 sequences, about a sixth of them seen just once. The chain employs TRBV5-1 and TRBJ2-2; tentative D call: TRBD2 (5 bases). The TCR was taken from a man between 18 and 29 years old who received the YFV17D yellow fever vaccine. The sample here was PBMCs, taken 5 to 6 days after the first yellow fever vaccination. CDR3 bases: TGCGCCAGCAGCTTGGCGCCGGGAATCGGGGAGCTGTTTTTT. This encodes CASSLAPGIGELFF.